Listed below are T cell receptor beta chains from one sample, sequenced in a study of OX40 agonist ivuxolimab in advanced cancers. Only in-frame clones appear in the TCRdb table, and some are missing; sequencing was by immunoSEQ multiplex PCR. Counted here are roughly 65,000 clones, 70% to 85% occurring once; the ten biggest clones make up roughly 10%. The sample consisted of CD4+ or CD8+ T cells sorted from blood, taken in a trial of the OX40 agonist ivuxolimab. These receptors all stem from an adult with an advanced solid tumor such as melanoma, head and neck, liver or kidney cancer. CDR3s include the opening cysteine and the closing phenylalanine or tryptophan. D genes are given only for firm matches. Clone size is stated in some rows and not others, as once, few, many or a class when expanded.

- | TRBD2 | TRBJ2-7 | TRBV5-3 | TGTGCCAGAAGCCCCATCCCTGGACTAGCGGGAGGGCTGTTCAGGCTCGAGCAGTACTTC | CARSPIPGLAGGLFRLEQYF
- | - | TRBJ2-7 | TRBV18 | TGTGCCAGCTCGTCGGACGGCTCCTACGAGCAGTACTTC | CASSSDGSYEQYF
- | - | TRBJ2-1 | TRBV5-1 | TGCGCCAGCAGCTTCTCCGGGACGATAGACAATGAGCAGTTCTTC | CASSFSGTIDNEQFF
- | - | TRBJ1-5 | TRBV19 | TGTGCCAGTAGTATGCGCGGGTTGAGTACGCATCAGCCCCAGCATTTT | CASSMRGLSTHQPQHF
- | - | TRBJ2-5 | TRBV28 | TGTGCCAGCAGTTTTCCTCCGGCCGGGGCCCAGTACTTC | CASSFPPAGAQYF
few | - | TRBJ2-3 | TRBV2 | TGTGCCAGCAGTCATGCCCCAACAGATACGCAGTATTTT | CASSHAPTDTQYF
few | TRBD2 | TRBJ2-1 | TRBV7-2 | TGTGCCAGCAGCGAACGGACTAGCGGGGCGTACAATGAGCAGTTCTTC | CASSERTSGAYNEQFF
few | - | TRBJ1-6 | TRBV2 | TGTGCCAGCAGTTCAGGTAGCTCCTATAATTCACCCCTCCACTTT | CASSSGSSYNSPLHF
- | - | TRBJ2-7 | TRBV4-2 | TGTGCCAGCAGCCAAGCGGTAGGCACCTCCTACGAGCAGTACTTC | CASSQAVGTSYEQYF
- | - | TRBJ1-4 | TRBV25-1 | TGTGCCAGCGCGATCAGTGCCATGATCCCTTCTAATGAAAAACTGTTTTTT | CASAISAMIPSNEKLFF
- | - | TRBJ2-6 | TRBV7-9 | TGTGCCAGCAGCTTAGCCAAGCCTTCAGGTACTGGGGCCAACGTCCTGACTTTC | CASSLAKPSGTGANVLTF
- | - | TRBJ1-1 | TRBV18 | TGTGCCAGCTCACCACCCGGGGCTGAAGCTTTCTTT | CASSPPGAEAFF
once | - | TRBJ1-2 | TRBV28 | TGTGCCAGCAGTTTCCCCCAGGGCTTCGATGGCTACACCTTC | CASSFPQGFDGYTF
- | - | TRBJ2-5 | TRBV13 | TGTGCCAGCACCAGGCGGCCCCAAGAGACCCAGTACTTC | CASTRRPQETQYF
- | - | TRBJ2-3 | TRBV7-6 | TGTGCCAGCAGCCCTACAGCCAGCACAGATACGCAGTATTTT | CASSPTASTDTQYF
few | - | TRBJ2-3 | TRBV7-9 | TGTGCCAGCAGCTGGGGCCTAGGAGGGGATACGCAGTATTTT | CASSWGLGGDTQYF
- | TRBD1 | TRBJ2-5 | TRBV28 | TGTGCCAGCAGTTTATCTGGACAGGGGGCCCGAGAGACCCAGTACTTC | CASSLSGQGARETQYF
once | TRBD1 | TRBJ2-7 | TRBV19 | TGTGCCAGTAGTAACGACAGGGGTGCCTACGAGCAGTACTTC | CASSNDRGAYEQYF
- | - | TRBJ1-6 | TRBV28 | TGTGCCAGCAGTTTTTCCAGGGGCCTCGGCTCCTATAATTCACCCCTCCACTTT | CASSFSRGLGSYNSPLHF
- | - | TRBJ2-1 | TRBV19 | TGTGCCAGTAGTAAGTCCGGGGCAGGCCGCGCCACCAATGAGCAGTTCTTC | CASSKSGAGRATNEQFF
- | TRBD1 | TRBJ1-5 | TRBV6-5 | TGTGCCAGCAGACCGGCGGGACAGGTCGAGCCCCAGCATTTT | CASRPAGQVEPQHF
- | - | TRBJ2-3 | TRBV28 | TGTGCCAGCAGTTTACGGTCCTTTTCCGGAGCAGATACGCAGTATTTT | CASSLRSFSGADTQYF
- | - | TRBJ1-5 | TRBV2 | TGTGCCAGCAGTGACCTGGGCGAGCCCCAGCATTTT | CASSDLGEPQHF
- | TRBD1 | TRBJ2-5 | TRBV7-9 | TGTGCCACCTCATACTCCGGGACAGGGGAGTACTTC | CATSYSGTGEYF
few | - | TRBJ2-1 | TRBV7-3 | TGTGCCAGCAGCTTAACTGGGGGGAATGAGCAGTTCTTC | CASSLTGGNEQFF
- | TRBD1 | TRBJ2-2 | TRBV9 | TGTGCCAGCAGCGTAGTAGTCGGGACAGGGAACCCCGGGGAGCTGTTTTTT | CASSVVVGTGNPGELFF
- | - | TRBJ2-3 | TRBV29-1 | TGCAGCGTTGCGGGGGCAGGTTCGAGCACAGATACGCAGTATTTT | CSVAGAGSSTDTQYF
- | TRBD1 | TRBJ2-5 | TRBV7-9 | TGTGCCAGCAGCTCACCCGCCTACTCCGGGGCAGGGGGCCAAGAGACCCAGTACTTC | CASSSPAYSGAGGQETQYF
- | - | TRBJ2-3 | TRBV7-2 | TGTGCCAGCAGCTCCGGACTGGGGGGACTGACGCAGTATTTT | CASSSGLGGLTQYF
- | - | TRBJ2-6 | TRBV30 | TGTGCCTGGAGTGTTGGGGCCAACGTCCTGACTTTC | CAWSVGANVLTF
few | - | TRBJ1-4 | TRBV18 | TGTGCCAGCTCACAAACAGGGATAGGAGAAAAACTGTTTTTT | CASSQTGIGEKLFF
once | TRBD1 | TRBJ2-7 | TRBV5-6 | TGTGCCAGCAGCTTGGGAGACAGGGGTCTCTCCTACGAGCAGTACTTC | CASSLGDRGLSYEQYF
- | TRBD1 | TRBJ1-5 | TRBV6-1 | TGTGCCGCCGGCAGGACAGGACCTAGCAATCAGCCCCAGCATTTT | CAAGRTGPSNQPQHF
once | TRBD2 | TRBJ2-5 | TRBV5-1 | TGCGCCAGCAGCTCGACCGGGACTAGCGGGAGTGGAGGGGAGACCCAGTACTTC | CASSSTGTSGSGGETQYF
- | - | TRBJ2-1 | TRBV5-1 | TGCGCCAGCAGCTTGGCCCAGGGCAATGAGCAGTTCTTC | CASSLAQGNEQFF
- | - | TRBJ2-3 | TRBV5-1 | TGCGCCAGCAGCTTGGCTACCTCGGGACTCGGCACAGATACGCAGTATTTT | CASSLATSGLGTDTQYF
- | - | TRBJ1-2 | TRBV13 | TGTGCCAGCAGCTTAGCCCGGGGGCCAGGGACTTACGGCTACACCTTC | CASSLARGPGTYGYTF
- | - | TRBJ1-1 | TRBV7-2 | TGTGCCAGCAGCTTAGCAGGAGCCACTGAAGCTTTCTTT | CASSLAGATEAFF
- | - | TRBJ2-2 | TRBV5-1 | TGCGCCAGCAGCTGGGACCTGAATGGCGCGAACACCGGGGAGCTGTTTTTT | CASSWDLNGANTGELFF
- | - | TRBJ1-1 | TRBV28 | TGTGCCAGCAGTTTTATTACGAGCCGGGGAATGAACACTGAAGCTTTCTTT | CASSFITSRGMNTEAFF
once | - | TRBJ2-2 | TRBV2 | TGTGCCAGCAGTTATAATCCCGGGGAGCTGTTTTTT | CASSYNPGELFF
- | TRBD2 | TRBJ2-7 | TRBV7-2 | TGTGCCAGCAGCCCCTCTAGCGGGAGTGCACACGAGCAGTACTTC | CASSPSSGSAHEQYF
- | - | TRBJ2-5 | TRBV5-1 | TGCGCCAGCAGCTTGGGTGGAGCAAAGACCCAGTACTTC | CASSLGGAKTQYF
- | - | TRBJ2-7 | TRBV11-2 | TGTGCCAGCAGCTTTTACTACGAGCAGTACTTC | CASSFYYEQYF
- | - | TRBJ2-7 | TRBV28 | TGTGCCAGCAGTTCCCGCTTAGGCGAGCAGTACTTC | CASSSRLGEQYF
few | TRBD2 | TRBJ2-1 | TRBV19 | TGTGCCAGTAGTCGAGCGGGGGGATTTTACAATGAGCAGTTCTTC | CASSRAGGFYNEQFF
- | - | TRBJ2-3 | TRBV18 | TGTGCCAGCTCACCGGTAGTGTCAGATACGCAGTATTTT | CASSPVVSDTQYF
- | TRBD1 | TRBJ1-5 | TRBV19 | TGTGCCAGTAGTCCCCGACAGGGAAGTGGCAATCAGCCCCAGCATTTT | CASSPRQGSGNQPQHF
once | - | TRBJ2-3 | TRBV11-3 | TGTGCCAGCAGCTTAGCCGGGACAACGAGCACAGATACGCAGTATTTT | CASSLAGTTSTDTQYF
once | TRBD1 | TRBJ2-5 | TRBV2 | TGTGCCAGCAGTGTGGGCCTCGCCGGGACAGGCCAAGAGACCCAGTACTTC | CASSVGLAGTGQETQYF
- | TRBD1 | TRBJ2-3 | TRBV5-4 | TGTGCCAGCAGTCTTCGGGACAGGGCCCCAGATACGCAGTATTTT | CASSLRDRAPDTQYF
once | - | TRBJ1-1 | TRBV2 | TGTGCCAGCAGCGATAGGTTTGACACTGAAGCTTTCTTT | CASSDRFDTEAFF
- | - | TRBJ1-6 | TRBV18 | TGTGCCAGCTCACCAGGGGCCTTAAATTCACCCCTCCACTTT | CASSPGALNSPLHF
- | - | TRBJ1-2 | TRBV14 | TGTGCCAGCAGCCGGACAGTCCTTAACTATGGCTACACCTTC | CASSRTVLNYGYTF
- | - | TRBJ1-1 | TRBV2 | TGTGCCAGCACTACTGGAGGGGGATTCACTGAAGCTTTCTTT | CASTTGGGFTEAFF
- | - | TRBJ2-7 | TRBV10-1 | TGCGCCACCAGGTGGCGGGACTACGAGCAGTACTTC | CATRWRDYEQYF
- | - | TRBJ1-1 | TRBV28 | TGTGCCAGCAGTTCGTACAGCATCGGGAACACTGAAGCTTTCTTT | CASSSYSIGNTEAFF
few | - | TRBJ1-5 | TRBV18 | TGTGCCAGCTCACCAAACCCAACAGGGAACGGGCAGCCCCAGCATTTT | CASSPNPTGNGQPQHF
- | TRBD1 | TRBJ1-2 | TRBV2 | TGTGCCAGCAGAGAAGATACAGGGGGACTTTCCTATGGCTACACCTTC | CASREDTGGLSYGYTF
once | TRBD2 | TRBJ2-2 | TRBV2 | TGTGCCATAACTAGCGCCGGGGAGCTGTTTTTT | CAITSAGELFF